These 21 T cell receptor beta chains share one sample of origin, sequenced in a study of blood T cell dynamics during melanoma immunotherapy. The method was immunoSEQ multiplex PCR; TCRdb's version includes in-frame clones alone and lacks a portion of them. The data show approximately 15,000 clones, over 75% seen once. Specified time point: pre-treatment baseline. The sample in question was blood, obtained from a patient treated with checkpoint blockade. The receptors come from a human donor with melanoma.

The CDR3 nucleotides are TGTGCCAGCAGCCCAGACCATAACACAGATACGCAGTATTTT. This sequence encodes CASSPDHNTDTQYF. This chain joins TRBV4-2 and TRBJ2-3; D gene unclear. Trimming stripped 4 bases from V and 2 bases from J, with 10 bases between. Germline V lookup: CDR1 LGHNA, CDR2 YNFKEQ. This CDR3 comprises 14 residues.

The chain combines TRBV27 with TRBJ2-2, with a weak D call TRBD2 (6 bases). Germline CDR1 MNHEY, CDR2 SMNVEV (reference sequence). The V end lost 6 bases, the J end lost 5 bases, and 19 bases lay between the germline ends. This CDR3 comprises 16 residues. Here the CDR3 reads CASSAVADLGTGELFF. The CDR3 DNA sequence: TGTGCCAGCAGCGCTGTAGCGGACCTTGGAACCGGGGAGCTGTTTTTT.

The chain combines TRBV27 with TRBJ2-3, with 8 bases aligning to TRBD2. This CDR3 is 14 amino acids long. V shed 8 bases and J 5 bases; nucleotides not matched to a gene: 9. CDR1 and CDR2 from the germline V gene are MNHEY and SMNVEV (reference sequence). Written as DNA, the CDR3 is TGTGCCAGCTGGGGCGGGGGGTCTGTAGATACGCAGTATTTT. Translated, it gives CASWGGGSVDTQYF.

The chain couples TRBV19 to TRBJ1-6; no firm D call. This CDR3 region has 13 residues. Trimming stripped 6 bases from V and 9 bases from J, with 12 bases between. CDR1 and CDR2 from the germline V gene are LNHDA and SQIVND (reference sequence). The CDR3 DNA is TGTGCCAGTAGGTTCGGCCAGCGTTCACCCCTCCACTTT. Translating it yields CASRFGQRSPLHF. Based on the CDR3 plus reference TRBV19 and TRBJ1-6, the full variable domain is DGGITQSPKYLFRKEGQNVTLSCEQNLNHDAMYWYRQDPGQGLRLIYYSQIVNDFQKGDIAEGYSVSREKKESFPLTVTSAQKNPTAFYLCASRFGQRSPLHFGNGTRLTVT.

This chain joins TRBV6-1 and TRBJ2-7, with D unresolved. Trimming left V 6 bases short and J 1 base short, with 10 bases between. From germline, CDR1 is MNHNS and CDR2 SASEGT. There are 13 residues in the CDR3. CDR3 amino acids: CASSRGVSYEQYF. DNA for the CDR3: TGTGCCAGCAGCAGAGGTGTTTCCTACGAGCAGTACTTC.

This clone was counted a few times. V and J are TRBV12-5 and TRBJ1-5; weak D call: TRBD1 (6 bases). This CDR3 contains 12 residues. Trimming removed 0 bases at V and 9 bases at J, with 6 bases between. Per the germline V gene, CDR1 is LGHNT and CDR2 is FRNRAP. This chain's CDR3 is CASGLVGGPQHF. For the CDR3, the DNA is TGTGCTAGTGGTTTGGTAGGGGGGCCCCAGCATTTT.

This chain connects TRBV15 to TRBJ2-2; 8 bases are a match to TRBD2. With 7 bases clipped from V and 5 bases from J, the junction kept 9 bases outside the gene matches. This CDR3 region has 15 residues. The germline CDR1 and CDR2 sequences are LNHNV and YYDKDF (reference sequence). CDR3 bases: TGTGCCACCAAACGCAGGACTAGCATTACCGGGGAGCTGTTTTTT. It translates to CATKRRTSITGELFF.

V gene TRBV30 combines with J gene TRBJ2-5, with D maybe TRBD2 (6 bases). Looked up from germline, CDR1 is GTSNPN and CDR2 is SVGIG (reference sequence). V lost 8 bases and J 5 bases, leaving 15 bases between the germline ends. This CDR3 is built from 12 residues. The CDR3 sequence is CAQTGLAETQYF. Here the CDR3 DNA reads TGTGCCCAAACGGGGCTAGCGGAGACCCAGTACTTC.

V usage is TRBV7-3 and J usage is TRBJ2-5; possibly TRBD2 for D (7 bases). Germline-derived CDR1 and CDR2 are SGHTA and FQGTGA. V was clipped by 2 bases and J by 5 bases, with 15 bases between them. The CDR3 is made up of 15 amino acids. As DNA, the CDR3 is TGTGCCAGCAGCTTAGCTGGGGGGGCCCTGGAGACCCAGTACTTC. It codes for CASSLAGGALETQYF. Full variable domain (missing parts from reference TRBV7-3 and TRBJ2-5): GAGVSQTPSNKVTEKGKYVELRCDPISGHTALYWYRQSLGQGPEFLIYFQGTGAADDSGLPNDRFFAVRPEGSVSTLKIQRTERGDSAVYLCASSLAGGALETQYFGPGTRLLVL.

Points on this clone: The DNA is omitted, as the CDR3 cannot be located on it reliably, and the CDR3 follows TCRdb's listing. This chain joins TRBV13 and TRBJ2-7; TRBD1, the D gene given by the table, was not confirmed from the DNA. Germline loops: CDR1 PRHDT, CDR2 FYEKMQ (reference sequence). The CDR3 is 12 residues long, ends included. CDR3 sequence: CASSFGQGIRYF.

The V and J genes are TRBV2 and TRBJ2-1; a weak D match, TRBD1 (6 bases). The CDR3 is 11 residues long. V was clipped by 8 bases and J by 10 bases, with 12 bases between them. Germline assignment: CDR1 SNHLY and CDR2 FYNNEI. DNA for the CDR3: TGTGCCAGCCGATATGGGGGCGAGCAGTTCTTC. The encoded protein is CASRYGGEQFF.

As DNA, the CDR3 is TGTGCCAGCAGCTCCGGACGGGAGTTAGACATTCAGTACTTC. This translates into CASSSGRELDIQYF. The J gene is TRBJ2-4, the V gene TRBV7-9; the D gene is possibly TRBD2 (6 bases). From germline, CDR1 is SEHNR and CDR2 FQNEAQ (reference sequence). V gave up 4 bases and J gave up 8 bases, with 15 bases separating them. The CDR3 contains 14 residues.

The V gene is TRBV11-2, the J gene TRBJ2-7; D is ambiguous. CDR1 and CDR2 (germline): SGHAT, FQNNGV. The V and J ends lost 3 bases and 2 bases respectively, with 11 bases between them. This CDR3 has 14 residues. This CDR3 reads CASSLQVPTYEQYF. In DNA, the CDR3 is TGTGCCAGCAGCTTGCAGGTCCCAACCTACGAGCAGTACTTC.

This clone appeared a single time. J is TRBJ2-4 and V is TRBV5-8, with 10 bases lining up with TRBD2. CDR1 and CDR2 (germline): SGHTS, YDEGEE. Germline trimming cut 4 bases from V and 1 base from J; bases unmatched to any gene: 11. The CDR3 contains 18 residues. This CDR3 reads CASSLRWGTSEAKNIQYF. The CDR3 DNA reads TGTGCCAGCAGCCTCCGATGGGGGACTAGCGAGGCCAAAAACATTCAGTACTTC.

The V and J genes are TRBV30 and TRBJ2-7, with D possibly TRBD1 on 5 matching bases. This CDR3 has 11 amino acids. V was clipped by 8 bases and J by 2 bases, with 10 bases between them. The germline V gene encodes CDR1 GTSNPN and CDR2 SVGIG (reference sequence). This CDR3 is CAGDSTYEQYF. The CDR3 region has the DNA TGTGCCGGAGACAGCACCTACGAGCAGTACTTC.

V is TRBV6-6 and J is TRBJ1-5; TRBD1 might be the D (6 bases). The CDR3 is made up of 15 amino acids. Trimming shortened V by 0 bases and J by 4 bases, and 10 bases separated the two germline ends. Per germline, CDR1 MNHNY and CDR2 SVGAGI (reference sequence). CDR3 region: CASSYSWDTNQPQHF. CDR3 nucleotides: TGTGCCAGCAGTTACTCGTGGGACACAAATCAGCCCCAGCATTTT.

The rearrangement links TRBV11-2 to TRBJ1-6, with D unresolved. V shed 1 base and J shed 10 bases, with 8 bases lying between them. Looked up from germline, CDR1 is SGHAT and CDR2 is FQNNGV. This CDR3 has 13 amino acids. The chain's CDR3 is CASSLGNTSPLHF. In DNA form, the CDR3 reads TGTGCCAGCAGCTTAGGAAACACCTCACCCCTCCACTTT. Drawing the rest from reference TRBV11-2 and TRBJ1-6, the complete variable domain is EAGVAQSPRYKIIEKRQSVAFWCNPISGHATLYWYQQILGQGPKLLIQFQNNGVVDDSQLPKDRFSAERLKGVDSTLKIQPAKLEDSAVYLCASSLGNTSPLHFGNGTRLTVT.

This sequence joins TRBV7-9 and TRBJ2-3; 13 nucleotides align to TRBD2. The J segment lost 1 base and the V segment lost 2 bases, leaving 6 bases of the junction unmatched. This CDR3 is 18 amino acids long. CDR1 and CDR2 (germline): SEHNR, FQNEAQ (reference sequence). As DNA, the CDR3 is TGTGCCAGCAGCTTACCCCCCGGGACTAGCGGGGGCACAGATACGCAGTATTTT. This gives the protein CASSLPPGTSGGTDTQYF.

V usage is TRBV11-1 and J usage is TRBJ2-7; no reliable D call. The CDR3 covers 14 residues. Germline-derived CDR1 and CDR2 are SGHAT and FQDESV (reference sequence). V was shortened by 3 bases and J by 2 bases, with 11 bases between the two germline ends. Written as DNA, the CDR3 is TGTGCCAGCAGCTTCGGATCCACCCCCTACGAGCAGTACTTC. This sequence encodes CASSFGSTPYEQYF.

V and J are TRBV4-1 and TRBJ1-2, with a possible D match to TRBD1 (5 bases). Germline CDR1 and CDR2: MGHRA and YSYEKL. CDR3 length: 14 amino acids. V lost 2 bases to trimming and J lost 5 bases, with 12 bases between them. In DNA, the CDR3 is TGCGCCAGCAGCCAAAGGGGAGCGGGGTATGGCTACACCTTC. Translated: CASSQRGAGYGYTF.

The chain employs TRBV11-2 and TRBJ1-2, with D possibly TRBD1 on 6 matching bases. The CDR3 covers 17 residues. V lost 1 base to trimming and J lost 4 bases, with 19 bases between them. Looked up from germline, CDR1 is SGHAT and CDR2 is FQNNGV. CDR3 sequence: CASSLVPEAGVIYGYTF. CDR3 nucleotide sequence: TGTGCCAGCAGCTTAGTCCCAGAGGCAGGGGTAATCTATGGCTACACCTTC. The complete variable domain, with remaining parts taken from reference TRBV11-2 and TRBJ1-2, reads EAGVAQSPRYKIIEKRQSVAFWCNPISGHATLYWYQQILGQGPKLLIQFQNNGVVDDSQLPKDRFSAERLKGVDSTLKIQPAKLEDSAVYLCASSLVPEAGVIYGYTFGSGTRLTVV.